The 2 T cell receptor beta chains in this list originate from one sample, sequenced in a study of cytomegalovirus exposure and HLA in healthy donors. It was with 60 Vbeta and 13 Jbeta primers that the PCR ran. Measured with immunoSEQ multiplex PCR; TCRdb has only the in-frame clones, and not every one. The table has fewer than 90,000 clones, around four fifths seen once. Sequencing input: PBMCs. Receptor source: a male donor in good health and CMV-seronegative.

Only a few counts were recorded for this clone. This sequence joins TRBV15 and TRBJ2-7, with D uncertain. Germline loops: CDR1 LNHNV, CDR2 YYDKDF (reference sequence). The CDR3 consists of 13 residues. V shed 0 bases and J shed 3 bases, with 6 bases lying between them. DNA of the CDR3: TGTGCCACCAGCAGAGACGGTTTCTACGAGCAGTACTTC. Encoded protein: CATSRDGFYEQYF.

The V and J genes are TRBV18 and TRBJ2-3; TRBD1 agrees at 10 bases. Germline V gene sequence: CDR1 KGHSH, CDR2 LQKENI. The V gene end was trimmed by 3 bases and the J gene end by 0 bases; junction bases not matched to a gene: 6. This CDR3 region has 17 residues. Here the CDR3 DNA reads TGTGCCAGCTCACCCGTACGACAGGGGGCTAGCACAGATACGCAGTATTTT. Encoded protein: CASSPVRQGASTDTQYF.